The rows below give T cell receptor beta chains drawn from one sample of a study of neoadjuvant anti-PD-1 for oral cavity cancer. Libraries were prepared by immunoSEQ multiplex PCR; TCRdb keeps only in-frame clonotypes and omits some of them. Among about 14,000 clones listed, about 74% were seen once. The source was PBMCs, collected after nivolumab (anti-PD-1) treatment. The receptors shown here come from a person between 40 and 79 years old with oral cavity squamous cell carcinoma. Both conserved end residues are part of each CDR3. A D gene is named only where the DNA matches it firmly. Clone size, where shown, is once, few, many, or a class for clones that have expanded.

CDR3 protein	CDR3 DNA	clone size	D gene	V gene	J gene
CAWAGTAHQPQHF	TGTGCCTGGGCCGGGACAGCTCATCAGCCCCAGCATTTT	NA	TRBD1	TRBV30	TRBJ1-5
CASSRGFEAFF	TGTGCCAGCAGTCGGGGTTTTGAAGCTTTCTTT	few	NA	TRBV28	TRBJ1-1
CASRTYYEQYF	TGTGCCAGCAGAACTTATTACGAGCAGTACTTC	NA	NA	TRBV2	TRBJ2-7
CASRGQGRGETQYF	TGTGCCAGTAGGGGACAGGGTCGGGGAGAGACCCAGTACTTC	once	TRBD1	TRBV19	TRBJ2-5
CSVGTYKNTGELFF	TGCAGCGTTGGCACTTATAAGAACACCGGGGAGCTGTTTTTT	NA	NA	TRBV29-1	TRBJ2-2
CATSIGGRMGRQETQYF	TGTGCCACCAGCATTGGGGGGAGGATGGGACGCCAAGAGACCCAGTACTTC	NA	NA	TRBV15	TRBJ2-5
CASPPPRRYGNEQFF	TGTGCCAGTCCCCCTCCCAGGCGGTACGGCAATGAGCAGTTCTTC	few	NA	TRBV19	TRBJ2-1
CASSIDRNTEAFF	TGTGCCAGCAGCATCGACAGGAACACTGAAGCTTTCTTT	NA	NA	TRBV13	TRBJ1-1
CASSEVDRVGQPQHF	TGTGCCAGCAGTGAAGTCGACAGGGTCGGTCAGCCCCAGCATTTT	NA	TRBD1	TRBV2	TRBJ1-5
CASSPFTGGEQFF	TGTGCCAGCAGTCCCTTCACAGGCGGGGAGCAGTTCTTC	NA	NA	TRBV6-4	TRBJ2-1
CASSAFVGGADEQFF	TGTGCCAGCAGCGCGTTTGTTGGCGGGGCGGATGAGCAGTTCTTC	once	NA	TRBV9	TRBJ2-1
CASSLEGPSEQYF	TGTGCCAGCAGCTTAGAAGGGCCTAGCGAGCAGTACTTC	NA	NA	TRBV7-9	TRBJ2-7
CASSFGQGSYEQYF	TGTGCCAGCAGCTTTGGACAGGGCTCCTACGAGCAGTACTTC	NA	TRBD1	TRBV25-1	TRBJ2-7
CANRQGTGANVLTF	TGTGCCAACAGACAGGGGACTGGGGCCAACGTCCTGACTTTC	NA	TRBD1	TRBV2	TRBJ2-6
CASSEMSGDATNEKLFF	TGTGCCAGCAGTGAAATGTCGGGTGACGCAACTAATGAAAAACTGTTTTTT	NA	NA	TRBV6-1	TRBJ1-4
CASSLAGTASNQPQHF	TGTGCCAGCAGCTTAGCAGGGACAGCTAGCAATCAGCCCCAGCATTTT	few	TRBD1	TRBV7-8	TRBJ1-5
CASSVATASYGYTF	TGTGCCAGCAGCGTAGCAACAGCGAGCTATGGCTACACCTTC	once	NA	TRBV9	TRBJ1-2
CASGPQGVSDTQYF	TGTGCCAGCGGTCCCCAGGGAGTGTCGGATACGCAGTATTTT	NA	NA	TRBV2	TRBJ2-3
CAWSYRGREETQYF	TGTGCCTGGAGCTACAGGGGGCGCGAAGAGACCCAGTACTTC	NA	TRBD1	TRBV30	TRBJ2-5
CASSLKGDLEQFF	TGTGCCAGCAGCTTAAAGGGGGACCTTGAGCAGTTCTTC	NA	NA	TRBV7-3	TRBJ2-1
CASSGGSMWQFF	TGTGCCAGCAGTGGGGGAAGCATGTGGCAGTTCTTC	NA	NA	TRBV6-1	TRBJ2-1
CASSWGGVGIYEQYF	TGTGCCAGCAGTTGGGGAGGGGTTGGGATCTACGAGCAGTACTTC	NA	TRBD2	TRBV5-4	TRBJ2-7
CASSTTGLDYDNEQFF	TGCGCCAGCAGCACCACGGGGTTGGACTACGACAATGAGCAGTTCTTC	NA	NA	TRBV5-1	TRBJ2-1
CASSKAIGGSEQYF	TGTGCCAGCAGCAAAGCAATAGGGGGGAGCGAGCAGTACTTC	NA	NA	TRBV21-1	TRBJ2-7
CASSIAGRSGGYTF	TGTGCCAGCAGCATTGCCGGAAGATCGGGGGGCTACACCTTC	NA	NA	TRBV27	TRBJ1-2
CASSLGGDVSYNEQFF	TGTGCCAGCAGCTTGGGGGGAGACGTCTCCTACAATGAGCAGTTCTTC	few	NA	TRBV5-4	TRBJ2-1
CASSESGVGEAFF	TGCGCCAGCAGTGAGTCGGGGGTTGGTGAAGCTTTCTTT	NA	NA	TRBV10-1	TRBJ1-1
CSVAGSVGNIQYF	TGCAGCGTTGCAGGGTCAGTGGGGAACATTCAGTACTTC	few	NA	TRBV29-1	TRBJ2-4
CASSLSPGTGSGTQYF	TGTGCCAGCAGTCTCTCCCCCGGGACAGGGTCGGGGACCCAGTACTTC	NA	TRBD1	TRBV2	TRBJ2-5
CASSPDRGHGQPQHF	TGTGCCAGTAGTCCGGACAGGGGGCATGGTCAGCCCCAGCATTTT	NA	TRBD1	TRBV19	TRBJ1-5
CASSPRRQGAAYGYTF	TGTGCCAGCTCACCACGGCGGCAGGGGGCTGCCTATGGCTACACCTTC	NA	TRBD1	TRBV18	TRBJ1-2
CAWQGGGRGYTF	TGTGCCTGGCAGGGCGGCGGAAGGGGCTACACCTTC	NA	NA	TRBV30	TRBJ1-2
CASSQDRTITGELFF	TGTGCCAGCAGTCAAGACAGAACAATCACCGGGGAGCTGTTTTTT	NA	NA	TRBV6-5	TRBJ2-2
CASSEHSGRGSYEQYF	TGTGCCAGCAGTGAACATAGCGGGAGGGGGTCCTACGAGCAGTACTTC	NA	TRBD2	TRBV6-1	TRBJ2-7
CASSAPRVLTDTQYF	TGTGCCAGCAGTGCGCCTAGGGTCCTCACAGATACGCAGTATTTT	once	NA	TRBV2	TRBJ2-3
CASSRDRNNSPLHF	TGTGCCAGCAGCCGGGACAGAAATAATTCACCCCTCCACTTT	NA	TRBD1	TRBV6-5	TRBJ1-6
CASLGDSYEQYF	TGTGCCAGCCTCGGGGACTCCTACGAGCAGTACTTC	NA	NA	TRBV18	TRBJ2-7
CASSLTGSSYNEQFF	TGTGCCAGCAGCTTAACAGGAAGCTCCTACAATGAGCAGTTCTTC	large	NA	TRBV11-2	TRBJ2-1
CASSLGLAGVMNTGELFF	TGTGCCAGCAGCCTAGGATTAGCGGGAGTCATGAACACCGGGGAGCTGTTTTTT	NA	TRBD2	TRBV7-6	TRBJ2-2
CASSNIQGEGDEQFF	TGTGCCAGCAGTAACATCCAGGGTGAAGGGGATGAGCAGTTCTTC	NA	NA	TRBV6-6	TRBJ2-1
CASSQGGTGRGEQYF	TGCGCCAGCAGCCAAGGGGGGACAGGGCGGGGCGAGCAGTACTTC	few	TRBD1	TRBV4-1	TRBJ2-7
CASSSQGAGGQPQHF	TGTGCCAGCAGCTCCCAGGGGGCTGGGGGTCAGCCCCAGCATTTT	NA	TRBD1	TRBV7-9	TRBJ1-5
CASSYQGGSYNEQFF	TGTGCCAGCAGTTATCAAGGAGGCTCCTACAATGAGCAGTTCTTC	NA	NA	TRBV6-5	TRBJ2-1
CASSRTSGREDTQYF	TGTGCCAGCAGTCGGACTAGCGGGAGAGAGGATACGCAGTATTTT	NA	TRBD2	TRBV25-1	TRBJ2-3
CATSGLRDGQPQHF	TGTGCCACCAGCGGATTACGGGATGGTCAGCCCCAGCATTTT	large	NA	TRBV15	TRBJ1-5
CASSEAYSSTDTQYF	TGTGCCAGCAGTGAGGCGTATTCGAGCACAGATACGCAGTATTTT	NA	NA	TRBV6-1	TRBJ2-3
CASSARQGYAGANVLTF	TGTGCCAGCAGTGCCAGGCAGGGGTATGCTGGGGCCAACGTCCTGACTTTC	NA	NA	TRBV6-1	TRBJ2-6
CATTDSSYEQYF	TGTGCCACGACGGACAGCTCCTACGAGCAGTACTTC	NA	NA	TRBV10-3	TRBJ2-7
CASTSGRAFGELFF	TGTGCCAGCACCAGCGGGAGGGCCTTCGGGGAGCTGTTTTTT	NA	TRBD2	TRBV14	TRBJ2-2
CASSGTSGRHEQFF	TGTGCCAGCAGCGGGACTAGCGGGAGGCATGAGCAGTTCTTC	few	TRBD2	TRBV2	TRBJ2-1
CATSRGTVNTEAFF	TGTGCCACCAGCAGAGGGACGGTTAACACTGAAGCTTTCTTT	NA	NA	TRBV15	TRBJ1-1
CASGGNYGYTF	TGTGCCAGCGGGGGGAACTATGGCTACACCTTC	once	NA	TRBV2	TRBJ1-2
CASFSASYEQYF	TGTGCCAGCTTTAGCGCAAGCTACGAGCAGTACTTC	NA	NA	TRBV27	TRBJ2-7
CASSQDPGRTEAFF	TGTGCCAGCAGCCAAGATCCAGGGCGGACTGAAGCTTTCTTT	NA	NA	TRBV14	TRBJ1-1